This T cell receptor (beta chain) comes out of a study of a mutant IDH1 vaccine in newly diagnosed glioma. Study details: Vaccines were first given 4-6 weeks after radiotherapy alone, or with temozolomide cycles. Treated patients showed a male proportion of about 60%, a female proportion of around 40%, and a mean age of about 41 years. Most patients had received both radiotherapy and temozolomide, the prior options being radiotherapy, temozolomide, or both. General study results and limits: Vaccination elicited immune responses in roughly 93% of patients.

Clones were sequenced by immunoSEQ multiplex PCR, and TCRdb holds only the in-frame ones, with some missing. The sample lists around 100,000 clones, roughly 88% occurring once. Worth noting for this clone: Its antigen is unidentified.

This CDR3 has 14 amino acids. The V end lost 4 bases, the J end lost 2 bases, and 13 bases lay between the germline ends. The germline V gene has CDR1 SGDLS and CDR2 YYNGEE. Time point in this sample: week 11, during vaccination. Alongside topical imiquimod, each dose of vaccine comprised 300 ug of mutant IDH1 20-mer peptide. The J gene is TRBJ2-7, the V gene TRBV9, with a weak D call TRBD2 (6 bases). The material sequenced was PBMCs, taken from a glioma patient whose treatment included an IDH1 peptide vaccine. This TCR was sampled from a woman aged 45-65 years with glioma. CDR3 in amino acids: CASSRTGSTYEQYF. The CDR3 nucleotides are TGTGCCAGCAGCCGGACCGGGAGTACCTACGAGCAGTACTTC.